This passage covers 20 T cell receptor beta chains from one sample sequenced in a study of T cell changes during pregnancy in multiple sclerosis. This table comes from immunoSEQ multiplex PCR, and its TCRdb copy is limited to in-frame clones, with some not included. The data show roughly 76,000 clones, 80% to 95% seen once. The material sequenced was CD4+ T cells from peripheral blood mononuclear cells, taken in the second trimester of pregnancy. The origin of the receptors is a female donor with multiple sclerosis, enrolled in a pregnancy study.

This chain joins TRBV7-9 and TRBJ1-2; D is unresolved. Trimming removed 7 bases from V and 5 bases from J, with 20 bases in between. CDR1 and CDR2 from the germline V gene are SEHNR and FQNEAQ (reference sequence). The CDR3 totals 15 residues. CDR3 loop: CASNDRGGSEYGYTF. The CDR3 nucleotides are TGTGCCAGCAACGACCGGGGAGGGAGTGAATATGGCTACACCTTC.

This clone was picked up one time. The identical CDR3 is also encoded by other nucleotide sequences in the sample. V usage is TRBV5-1 and J usage is TRBJ2-5; D not resolved. V lost 3 bases and J lost 2, with 2 bases in between. Germline assignment: CDR1 SGHRS and CDR2 YFSETQ. The CDR3 has 11 residues. In DNA form, the CDR3 reads TGCGCCAGCAGCTCGCAAGAGACCCAGTACTTC. Its translation: CASSSQETQYF.

The V call is TRBV7-9, the J call TRBJ1-1; TRBD1 matches 7 bases. This CDR3 region has 16 residues. CDR1 is SEHNR, CDR2 FQNEAQ, per germline (reference sequence). The V segment lost 4 bases and the J segment 1 base; nucleotides outside the gene matches: 9. The CDR3 region is CASSWGIDRANTEAFF. The CDR3 DNA is TGTGCCAGCAGCTGGGGAATTGACAGGGCGAACACTGAAGCTTTCTTT.

The rearrangement joins TRBV19 to TRBJ2-7; 8 positions agree with TRBD1. V trimming: 3 bases; J trimming: 2 bases; junction bases outside the gene matches: 3. This CDR3 contains 14 residues. The germline gives CDR1 LNHDA, CDR2 SQIVND (reference sequence). The CDR3 DNA reads as TGTGCCAGTAGTATCGGGACAGGACCCTACGAGCAGTACTTC. Its protein product is CASSIGTGPYEQYF.

The V call is TRBV9, the J call TRBJ2-3; TRBD2 is a possible D gene (7 bases). Germline V CDR1 and CDR2: SGDLS, YYNGEE. V shed 4 bases and J shed 3 bases, with 21 bases lying between them. This CDR3 region has 17 residues. The CDR3 DNA is TGTGCCAGCAGCCTTCCAGGGAGGGGGGGAGGTACAGATACGCAGTATTTT. It specifies CASSLPGRGGGTDTQYF.

In DNA, the CDR3 is TGTGCCAGCAGCGGAACGACGGGTTCACCCCTCCACTTT. It codes for CASSGTTGSPLHF. This chain links TRBV7-8 with TRBJ1-6; D gene uncertain. The CDR3 covers 13 residues. Germline CDR1 reads SGHVS; CDR2 reads FQNEAQ. V was trimmed by 5 bases and J by 9 bases, leaving 11 bases between them.

The CDR3 DNA sequence: TGCGCCAGCAGCACCTATGGGGCGGAAAACATTCAGTACTTC. Translation: CASSTYGAENIQYF. The chain uses TRBV5-1 and TRBJ2-4; possible D gene TRBD1, 5 bases. The V gene's germline CDR1 is SGHRS and CDR2 YFSETQ. V was trimmed by 4 bases and J by 5 bases, leaving 13 bases between them. The CDR3 spans 14 residues. The whole variable domain, filled in from reference TRBV5-1 and TRBJ2-4, reads KAGVTQTPRYLIKTRGQQVTLSCSPISGHRSVSWYQQTPGQGLQFLFEYFSETQRNKGNFPGRFSGRQFSNSRSEMNVSTLELGDSALYLCASSTYGAENIQYFGAGTRLSVL.

The chain combines TRBV5-1 with TRBJ2-5; TRBD2 agrees at 10 bases. Losses at the gene ends were 2 bases for V and 5 bases for J; bases not matched to a gene: 6. The CDR3 spans 15 residues. Germline V gene lookup returns CDR1 SGHRS and CDR2 YFSETQ. The CDR3 DNA reads TGCGCCAGCAGCTTAGCGGGGGGGCCTGGGGAGACCCAGTACTTC. It encodes CASSLAGGPGETQYF. The variable domain in full, completed from reference TRBV5-1 and TRBJ2-5, reads KAGVTQTPRYLIKTRGQQVTLSCSPISGHRSVSWYQQTPGQGLQFLFEYFSETQRNKGNFPGRFSGRQFSNSRSEMNVSTLELGDSALYLCASSLAGGPGETQYFGPGTRLLVL.

The chain recombines TRBV2 with TRBJ2-5, with TRBD2 identical over 13 bases. CDR1 and CDR2 from the germline V gene are SNHLY and FYNNEI. The ends lost 3 bases at V and 7 bases at J; junction bases unmatched: 8. The CDR3 is 16 residues long. DNA of the CDR3: TGTGCCAGCAGTGAGGGACTAGCGGGGCCTAGTGGGACCCAGTACTTC. Its translation is CASSEGLAGPSGTQYF.

The chain couples TRBV7-8 to TRBJ2-5; D not certain. From germline, CDR1 is SGHVS and CDR2 FQNEAQ. Between the trimmed V and J ends, which lost 6 bases and 0 bases, there was a span of 11 bases. The CDR3 is 14 amino acids. CDR3 residues: CASRRQSYQETQYF. DNA of the CDR3: TGTGCCAGCAGGAGACAATCGTACCAAGAGACCCAGTACTTC.

The genes are TRBV30 and TRBJ2-3; unclear D gene. CDR3 size: 13 residues. Germline V gene data show CDR1 as GTSNPN and CDR2 as SVGIG (reference sequence). Trimming cost V 2 bases and J 1 base, with 7 bases left between them. The CDR3: CAWSFSGTDTQYF. The CDR3 region has the DNA TGTGCCTGGAGTTTTTCTGGCACAGATACGCAGTATTTT.

This sequence joins TRBV5-1 and TRBJ2-7, with D possibly TRBD2 on 5 matching bases. In germline, CDR1 is SGHRS, CDR2 YFSETQ. Trimming shortened V by 7 bases and J by 2 bases, and 13 bases separated the two germline ends. CDR3 length: 13 residues. The CDR3 sequence: CASGRLEAYEQYF. CDR3 nucleotide sequence: TGCGCCAGCGGGAGACTGGAAGCCTACGAGCAGTACTTC.

The rearrangement uses TRBV6-1 and TRBJ2-5, with TRBD1 matching over 8 bases. The J segment lost 1 base and the V segment lost 8 bases, leaving 9 bases of the junction unmatched. The CDR3 extends over 15 amino acids. Germline V gene data show CDR1 as MNHNS and CDR2 as SASEGT. The CDR3 nucleotides are TGTGCCAGCCCCAAGGACAGGGCCGTCCAAGAGACCCAGTACTTC. Encoded protein: CASPKDRAVQETQYF.

The chain employs TRBV7-9 and TRBJ2-7, with TRBD2 identical over 9 bases. V shed 2 bases and J 4 bases; nucleotides not matched to a gene: 0. Germline V gives CDR1 SEHNR, CDR2 FQNEAQ (reference sequence). This CDR3 contains 13 residues. CDR3 sequence reads: CASSLLAGYEQYF. DNA of the CDR3: TGTGCCAGCAGCTTACTAGCGGGGTACGAGCAGTACTTC.

This chain uses TRBV30 with TRBJ1-6; TRBD1 matches 9 bases. Trimming removed 4 bases from V and 6 bases from J; junction bases left unmatched: 7. The CDR3 is made up of 15 amino acids. Germline V CDR1 and CDR2: GTSNPN, SVGIG (reference sequence). CDR3 loop: CAWKQGARLNSPLHF. CDR3 nucleotides: TGTGCCTGGAAACAGGGGGCCAGGCTTAATTCACCCCTCCACTTT.

CDR3 nucleotides: TGTGCCAGCAGCCCCACCCCGGGACAGGGGGTTTACTTC. Encoded protein: CASSPTPGQGVYF. The rearrangement uses TRBV11-3 and TRBJ2-4, with 11 bases matching TRBD1. The CDR3 length is 13 residues. V lost 5 bases, J lost 16 bases, and 10 bases stayed unmatched. CDR1 and CDR2 from the germline V gene are SGHNT and YENEEA.

This clone occurred once. The V gene is TRBV5-1, the J gene TRBJ1-6; 9 bases align to TRBD1. J gave up 2 bases and V 4 bases, and 7 bases lay outside the gene matches. The CDR3 consists of 17 residues. Germline V lookup: CDR1 SGHRS, CDR2 YFSETQ. CDR3 in amino acids: CASSDPGQGPYNSPLHF. The CDR3 region has the DNA TGCGCCAGCAGCGACCCGGGACAGGGTCCCTATAATTCACCCCTCCACTTT.

The chain joins TRBV19 to TRBJ1-4, with a tentative D call TRBD1 (5 bases). Trimming stripped 5 bases from V and 7 bases from J, with 17 bases between. Germline V gene lookup returns CDR1 LNHDA and CDR2 SQIVND (reference sequence). The length of the CDR3 is 15 residues. This CDR3 is CASSHRTRRGEKLFF. DNA for the CDR3: TGTGCCAGTAGTCACAGGACCCGGAGGGGTGAAAAACTGTTTTTT. The whole variable domain, remainder taken from reference TRBV19 and TRBJ1-4, is DGGITQSPKYLFRKEGQNVTLSCEQNLNHDAMYWYRQDPGQGLRLIYYSQIVNDFQKGDIAEGYSVSREKKESFPLTVTSAQKNPTAFYLCASSHRTRRGEKLFFGSGTQLSVL.

V is TRBV1 and J is TRBJ2-1; TRBD2, the D gene given by the table, was not confirmed from the DNA. TRBV1 is marked as a pseudogene. The CDR3 sequence is 14 residues long. This chain's CDR3 is CTSSRTRPYNEQFF. The DNA of the CDR3 is TGCACCAGCAGCCGTACGCGCCCGTACAATGAGCAGTTCTTC.

This clone showed up just once. In nucleotides, the CDR3 is TGTGCCAGCAGTTTTGGGTACAGGGACGAGCAGTACTTC. Its translation is CASSFGYRDEQYF. This sequence joins TRBV28 and TRBJ2-7; TRBD1 is a possible D gene (6 bases). CDR1 is MDHEN, CDR2 SYDVKM, per germline. V was pared by 3 bases and J by 5 bases, with 11 bases between. CDR3 size: 13 residues. Drawing the rest from reference TRBV28 and TRBJ2-7, the complete variable domain is DVKVTQSSRYLVKRTGEKVFLECVQDMDHENMFWYRQDPGLGLRLIYFSYDVKMKEKGDIPEGYSVSREKKERFSLILESASTNQTSMYLCASSFGYRDEQYFGPGTRLTVT.